This TCR beta chain was identified during a study of T-cell reconstitution after alpha-beta-depleted transplantation in children. Notes on the study in general: Fresh T-cell production supplied most of the T-cell counts and diversity seen one year after transplant. Alpha-beta T cells present about two months after transplant were reported to originate from several hundred expanded graft clones.

This sample's TCRbeta library carried unique molecular identifier barcodes. TCRdb re-called the PCR reads with MiXCR, one entry per CDR3 protein. The table lists roughly 670,000 distinct CDR3 sequences, roughly 13% of them singletons, with around 0.79% in the top ten. The CDR3 is made up of 13 amino acids. Germline CDR1 is DFQATT and CDR2 is SNEGSKA (reference sequence). V shed 0 bases and J shed 3 bases, with 7 bases lying between them. This clonotype was detected ten times or more. Its antigen is still unknown. The sequence was obtained from a girl aged 2-10 years with congenital amegakaryocytic thrombocytopenia, due to receive a stem cell transplant. The sequencing used PBMCs, collected before TCRalphabeta/CD19-depleted stem cell transplant. The chain carries TRBV20-1 and TRBJ2-3; no firm D call. The CDR3 region is CSARDHRTDTQYF. The CDR3 DNA follows: TGCAGTGCTAGAGATCACCGGACAGATACGCAGTATTTT.